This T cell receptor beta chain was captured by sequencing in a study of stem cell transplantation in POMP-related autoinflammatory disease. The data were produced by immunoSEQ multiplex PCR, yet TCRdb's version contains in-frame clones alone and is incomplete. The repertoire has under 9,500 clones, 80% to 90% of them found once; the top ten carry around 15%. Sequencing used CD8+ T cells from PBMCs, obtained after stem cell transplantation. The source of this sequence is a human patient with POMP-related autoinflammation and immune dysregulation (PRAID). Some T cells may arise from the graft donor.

CDR3 sequence: CASSLEGGSEENEQFF. CDR3 nucleotides: TGTGCCAGCAGCTTAGAGGGCGGGAGTGAGGAAAATGAGCAGTTCTTC. V usage is TRBV13 and J usage is TRBJ2-1; 7 positions agree with TRBD2. V dropped 1 base and J dropped 7; count of bases not matched to a gene: 10. Germline CDR1 reads PRHDT; CDR2 reads FYEKMQ (reference sequence). This CDR3 comprises 16 residues.